Below, 28 T cell receptor beta chains from the same sample are listed, as sequenced in a study of cytomegalovirus exposure and HLA in healthy donors (dated by TCRdb to 2016 to 2017). The protocol used for the library was the immunoSEQ multiplex PCR assay. Imported from immuneACCESS, the table was reduced by TCRdb to in-frame sequences with V and J called. These copies leave out some clones; in studies compared against another copy, an unresolved V gene accounts for under half, and the cause of the remainder is not known. This sample has around 170,000 clones in its table, and approximately 81% of those were observed once. The ten largest clones take up roughly 15% of the sample. Sequencing was performed on PBMCs. All receptors derive from a man between 18 and 35 years old in good health and CMV-seropositive.

A remark on this clone: The sample has other DNA sequences that encode this CDR3 too. The chain is built from TRBV6-4 and TRBJ2-3; D is unresolved. From germline, CDR1 is MRHNA and CDR2 SNTAGT. V lost 0 bases and J 0 bases, leaving 7 bases between the germline ends. The CDR3 contains 15 residues. The CDR3 loop reads CASSDSAGSTDTQYF. CDR3 coding DNA: TGTGCCAGCAGTGACTCGGCAGGCAGCACAGATACGCAGTATTTT.

The chain combines TRBV18 with TRBJ2-7; 7 bases line up with TRBD2. The V segment lost 0 bases and the J segment 0 bases; nucleotides outside the gene matches: 2. Looked up from germline, CDR1 is KGHSH and CDR2 is LQKENI. The CDR3 covers 15 residues. CDR3 amino acids: CASSPPAGRSYEQYF. CDR3 sequence (DNA): TGTGCCAGCTCACCACCAGCGGGGCGCTCCTACGAGCAGTACTTC. The variable domain in full, with the rest retrieved from reference TRBV18 and TRBJ2-7, is NAGVMQNPRHLVRRRGQEARLRCSPMKGHSHVYWYRQLPEEGLKFMVYLQKENIIDESGMPKERFSAEFPKEGPSILRIQQVVRGDSAAYFCASSPPAGRSYEQYFGPGTRLTVT.

The genes are TRBV6-1 and TRBJ2-1; perhaps TRBD2 as D (6 bases). CDR3 length: 15 residues. V lost 4 bases to trimming and J lost 0 bases, with 10 bases between them. The germline V gene encodes CDR1 MNHNS and CDR2 SASEGT. CDR3 in DNA: TGTGCCAGCAGTGGCGGCGGGACCTCCTACAATGAGCAGTTCTTC. This gives the protein CASSGGGTSYNEQFF.

The V gene is TRBV28, the J gene TRBJ1-2; no clear D. Trimming removed 8 bases from V and 3 bases from J, with 13 bases in between. Per the germline V gene, CDR1 is MDHEN and CDR2 is SYDVKM. This CDR3 comprises 13 residues. CDR3 sequence reads: CASHRRSDYGYTF. CDR3 DNA sequence: TGTGCCAGCCACCGCAGGTCTGACTATGGCTACACCTTC.

CDR3 protein: CASSQEQRRQGFYEQYF. In nucleotides, the CDR3 is TGTGCCAGCAGCCAAGAACAACGACGGCAGGGGTTCTACGAGCAGTACTTC. This chain connects TRBV14 to TRBJ2-7; TRBD1 might be the D (6 bases). The CDR3 sequence is 17 residues long. Germline loops: CDR1 SGHDN, CDR2 FVKESK. The V and J ends lost 0 bases and 3 bases respectively, with 18 bases between them. The entire variable domain, with the rest obtained from reference TRBV14 and TRBJ2-7, is as follows: EAGVTQFPSHSVIEKGQTVTLRCDPISGHDNLYWYRRVMGKEIKFLLHFVKESKQDESGMPNNRFLAERTGGTYSTLKVQPAELEDSGVYFCASSQEQRRQGFYEQYFGPGTRLTVT.

V and J are TRBV18 and TRBJ1-6; D unclear. V shed 6 bases and J shed 7 bases, with 13 bases lying between them. The germline CDR1 and CDR2 sequences are KGHSH and LQKENI. The CDR3 sequence is 14 residues long. The CDR3 DNA reads as TGTGCCAGCTCCCCTCCTCGAGGCAATTCACCCCTCCACTTT. Translation gives CASSPPRGNSPLHF.

The chain recombines TRBV29-1 with TRBJ1-5; 8 bases are shared with TRBD1. Germline CDR1 reads SQVTM; CDR2 reads ANQGSEA. The CDR3 contains 14 residues. The ends lost 3 bases at V and 1 base at J; junction bases unmatched: 2. CDR3 amino acids: CSVEDRASNQPQHF. In nucleotides, the CDR3 is TGCAGCGTTGAGGACAGGGCGAGCAATCAGCCCCAGCATTTT.

The CDR3 here is CASSLNSPKIRADTQYF. The CDR3 DNA reads TGTGCCAGCAGTTTAAATTCGCCCAAAATTCGAGCGGATACGCAGTATTTT. The chain combines TRBV27 with TRBJ2-3, with D uncertain. CDR1 and CDR2 from the germline V gene are MNHEY and SMNVEV (reference sequence). V lost 2 bases, J lost 6 bases, and 21 bases lay in between. CDR3 length equals 17 residues.

The chain has TRBV4-1 and TRBJ2-7; TRBD2 aligns across 7 bases. CDR1 and CDR2 (germline): MGHRA, YSYEKL. The CDR3 extends over 14 amino acids. V lost 2 bases to trimming and J lost 6 bases; unmatched junction nucleotides: 7. For the CDR3, the DNA is TGCGCCAGCAGCCAATGGGAGGGTACGGGCGAGCAGTACTTC. This encodes CASSQWEGTGEQYF.

The chain carries TRBV6-6 and TRBJ1-2; maybe TRBD1 (5 bases). The CDR3 totals 14 residues. Trimming shortened V by 2 bases and J by 1 base, and 8 bases separated the two germline ends. Germline V gene lookup returns CDR1 MNHNY and CDR2 SVGAGI (reference sequence). The CDR3 region has the DNA TGTGCCAGCAGTTACGGCAGGGATAACTATGGCTACACCTTC. This gives the protein CASSYGRDNYGYTF.

In DNA, the CDR3 is TGCGCCAGCAGCACTGGACAGGGCTCAAACACTGAAGCTTTCTTT. As protein: CASSTGQGSNTEAFF. This chain joins TRBV5-1 and TRBJ1-1; 8 positions match TRBD1. This CDR3 region has 15 residues. CDR1 and CDR2 (germline): SGHRS, YFSETQ. The junction had 7 bases not matched to a gene; V was cut back by 4 bases and J by 2 bases.

J is TRBJ1-1 and V is TRBV29-1; 7 bases match TRBD1. This CDR3 region has 12 residues. V lost 7 bases, J lost 7 bases, and 9 bases stayed unmatched. Germline-derived CDR1 and CDR2 are SQVTM and ANQGSEA. The CDR3 coding sequence is TGCAGCGCACACACGGGACAGAATGAAGCTTTCTTT. It yields the protein CSAHTGQNEAFF.

This clone was recorded only once. The chain is built from TRBV18 and TRBJ1-2; D is unresolved. The CDR3 is made up of 13 amino acids. Germline V lookup: CDR1 KGHSH, CDR2 LQKENI. The V end was cut by 2 bases, the J end by 3 bases, with 7 bases between. CDR3: CASSPSEDYGYTF. The CDR3 region has the DNA TGTGCCAGCTCACCATCGGAGGACTATGGCTACACCTTC.

The genes are TRBV6-1 and TRBJ2-3, with 8 positions matching TRBD2. The CDR3 consists of 14 residues. The germline V gene has CDR1 MNHNS and CDR2 SASEGT. The ends lost 10 bases at V and 2 bases at J; junction bases unmatched: 8. The CDR3 DNA reads as TGTGCCACCAGGGGAGCGGGGGACACAGATACGCAGTATTTT. Amino acids: CATRGAGDTDTQYF.

The CDR3 nucleotides are TGTGCCAGCAGTGGGCACACCAGGGAAAGCTCCTACAATGAGCAGTTCTTC. Translation: CASSGHTRESSYNEQFF. This chain connects TRBV2 to TRBJ2-1; maybe TRBD1 (5 bases). This CDR3 is built from 17 residues. Germline V gene sequence: CDR1 SNHLY, CDR2 FYNNEI. Trimming stripped 4 bases from V and 0 bases from J, with 16 bases between.

V gene TRBV5-8 combines with J gene TRBJ1-6, with D possibly matching TRBD1 (5 bases). The CDR3 runs to 18 residues. The V and J ends lost 4 bases and 6 bases respectively, with 23 bases between them. The V gene's germline CDR1 is SGHTS and CDR2 YDEGEE. The CDR3 loop reads CASSTAGRAYATNSPLHF. CDR3 nucleotides: TGTGCCAGCAGCACAGCGGGCAGGGCCTACGCTACTAATTCACCCCTCCACTTT.

The chain has TRBV11-2 and TRBJ2-1; 10 nucleotides match TRBD2. After removal of 6 bases from V and 4 bases from J, the junction contained 6 bases not matched to a gene. The CDR3 sequence is 15 residues long. Germline V gene lookup returns CDR1 SGHAT and CDR2 FQNNGV. The chain's CDR3 is CASRPLAGAYNEQFF. The CDR3 DNA sequence: TGTGCCAGCAGACCTCTAGCGGGAGCTTACAATGAGCAGTTCTTC.

The chain uses TRBV5-1 and TRBJ2-3; TRBD2 might be the D (6 bases). CDR3 length equals 15 residues. Deletions cut 0 bases from V and 4 bases from J, with 12 bases between. Germline-derived CDR1 and CDR2 are SGHRS and YFSETQ. CDR3 sequence reads: CASSLGSGPADTQYF. The CDR3 region has the DNA TGCGCCAGCAGCTTGGGTAGCGGACCCGCAGATACGCAGTATTTT.

Written as DNA, the CDR3 is TGTGCCAGCAGTTACCACAGGGGGGGGACCCAGTACTTC. It is translated as CASSYHRGGTQYF. The V call is TRBV6-5, the J call TRBJ2-5; a possible D gene is TRBD1 (8 bases). Germline V gene data show CDR1 as MNHEY and CDR2 as SVGAGI. This CDR3 is built from 13 residues. Trimming left V 2 bases short and J 7 bases short, with 11 bases between.

The rearrangement links TRBV5-4 to TRBJ2-7, with D tentatively TRBD1 (6 bases). Trimming pared 3 bases from V and 5 bases from J, leaving 15 bases between. CDR1 is SGHNT, CDR2 YYREEE, per germline (reference sequence). This CDR3 is built from 14 residues. The CDR3 DNA reads as TGTGCCAGCAGCTGGGGGCGGGTAACTGACGAGCAGTACTTC. The encoded protein is CASSWGRVTDEQYF.

Only a few counts were recorded for this clone. The rearrangement links TRBV7-7 to TRBJ1-1; D not resolved. Germline V gene lookup returns CDR1 SSHAT and CDR2 FNYEAQ (reference sequence). The length of the CDR3 is 9 residues. The CDR3: CAIEVEAFF. The CDR3 coding sequence is TGTGCTATCGAGGTAGAAGCTTTCTTT.

V gene TRBV5-1 combines with J gene TRBJ2-1, with TRBD1 matching 10 bases. The CDR3 loop spans 20 amino acids. Germline assignment: CDR1 SGHRS and CDR2 YFSETQ. V lost 0 bases to trimming and J lost 0 bases; unmatched junction nucleotides: 12. Written as DNA, the CDR3 is TGCGCCAGCAGCTTGGACGGGACAGGGGTACAGATGAGCTCCTACAATGAGCAGTTCTTC. It encodes CASSLDGTGVQMSSYNEQFF.

J is TRBJ1-1 and V is TRBV13, with 8 bases lining up with TRBD1. V was clipped by 6 bases and J by 6 bases; unmatched bases: 9. The germline CDR1 and CDR2 sequences are PRHDT and FYEKMQ (reference sequence). This CDR3 comprises 14 residues. The CDR3 sequence: CASSEIGRGPEAFF. The CDR3 bases are TGTGCCAGCAGTGAAATAGGCAGGGGGCCTGAAGCTTTCTTT. Supplemented by reference TRBV13 and TRBJ1-1, the full variable domain reads AAGVIQSPRHLIKEKRETATLKCYPIPRHDTVYWYQQGPGQDPQFLISFYEKMQSDKGSIPDRFSAQQFSDYHSELNMSSLELGDSALYFCASSEIGRGPEAFFGQGTRLTVV.

This chain joins TRBV5-1 and TRBJ2-2, with D perhaps matching TRBD2 (6 bases). CDR1 and CDR2 from the germline V gene are SGHRS and YFSETQ. V shed 0 bases and J shed 0 bases, with 6 bases lying between them. The CDR3 is 15 residues long. The DNA for the CDR3 is TGCGCCAGCAGCTTGGAGCGGGCGAACACCGGGGAGCTGTTTTTT. As protein: CASSLERANTGELFF. The entire variable domain, with the rest obtained from reference TRBV5-1 and TRBJ2-2, is as follows: KAGVTQTPRYLIKTRGQQVTLSCSPISGHRSVSWYQQTPGQGLQFLFEYFSETQRNKGNFPGRFSGRQFSNSRSEMNVSTLELGDSALYLCASSLERANTGELFFGEGSRLTVL.

Only a few counts were recorded for this clone. As DNA, the CDR3 is TGTGCCAGCAGCACGACAGGGCGCCGTTCCTACGAGCAGTACTTC. Protein sequence: CASSTTGRRSYEQYF. The chain joins TRBV27 to TRBJ2-7, with 7 bases fitting TRBD1. The V and J ends lost 6 bases and 1 base, in that order; junction bases with no gene match: 9. The CDR3 extends over 15 amino acids. Germline-derived CDR1 and CDR2 are MNHEY and SMNVEV (reference sequence).

This rearrangement joins TRBV4-2 to TRBJ2-2, with TRBD2 matching over 10 bases. Germline CDR1 reads LGHNA; CDR2 reads YNFKEQ. The trim removed 0 bases at V and 1 base at J, leaving 5 bases unmatched. The CDR3 runs to 18 residues. CDR3 in amino acids: CASSQEASGSWNTGELFF. CDR3 bases: TGTGCCAGCAGCCAAGAGGCTAGCGGGAGTTGGAACACCGGGGAGCTGTTTTTT.

V is TRBV28 and J is TRBJ1-5; D may be TRBD1 (5 bases). V lost 3 bases to trimming and J lost 8 bases, with 14 bases between them. CDR1 MDHEN and CDR2 SYDVKM come from the germline V gene. This CDR3 is built from 14 residues. This CDR3 reads CASSLGQPWEPQHF. For the CDR3, the DNA is TGTGCCAGCAGTTTGGGGCAGCCTTGGGAGCCCCAGCATTTT.

The V and J genes are TRBV7-9 and TRBJ2-7; TRBD2 aligns across 14 bases. CDR1 SEHNR and CDR2 FQNEAQ come from the germline V gene (reference sequence). This CDR3 contains 16 residues. Unmatched junction bases numbered 5, after V lost 5 bases and J lost 2 bases. CDR3 loop: CASSRGLAGAPYEQYF. Here the CDR3 DNA reads TGTGCCAGCAGCCGGGGACTAGCGGGGGCGCCCTACGAGCAGTACTTC.